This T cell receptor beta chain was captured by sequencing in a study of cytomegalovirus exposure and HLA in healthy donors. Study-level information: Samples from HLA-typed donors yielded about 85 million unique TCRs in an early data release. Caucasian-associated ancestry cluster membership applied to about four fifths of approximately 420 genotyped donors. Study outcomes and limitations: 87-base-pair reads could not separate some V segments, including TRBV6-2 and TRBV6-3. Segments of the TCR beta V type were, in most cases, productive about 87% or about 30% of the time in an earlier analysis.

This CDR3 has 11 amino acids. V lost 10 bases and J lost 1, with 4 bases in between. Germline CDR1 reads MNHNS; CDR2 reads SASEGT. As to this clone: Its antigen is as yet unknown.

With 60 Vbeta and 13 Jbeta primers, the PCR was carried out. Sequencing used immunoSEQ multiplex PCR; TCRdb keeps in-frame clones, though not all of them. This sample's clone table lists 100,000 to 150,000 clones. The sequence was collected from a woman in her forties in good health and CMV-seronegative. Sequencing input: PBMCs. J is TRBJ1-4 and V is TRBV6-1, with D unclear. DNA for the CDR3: TGTGCCACAGAAACTAATGAAAAACTGTTTTTT. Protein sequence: CATETNEKLFF.